The 25 T cell receptor beta chains below come from one sample, sequenced in a study of CD8 T cells in ankylosing spondylitis. Study-level points and caveats: Ankylosing spondylitis blood appeared to be characterized by a TCR beta motif of eight or nine highly homologous variants.

These receptors' targets are unknown. MiXCR, run by TCRdb on the 5' RACE reads, gives a single entry per CDR3 protein. The sample has under 550,000 distinct CDR3 sequences; about 25% are singletons. The sequencing sample was made of blood, either unsorted or a sorted T cell fraction (not recorded which). The receptors shown here come from a male donor with ankylosing spondylitis.

This clonotype appeared a few times. This rearrangement joins TRBV7-9 to TRBJ2-5; D gene unclear. Germline assignment: CDR1 SEHNR and CDR2 FQNEAQ (reference sequence). V was cut by 0 bases and J by 2 bases, with 13 bases left in between. The CDR3 runs 16 residues. CDR3 amino acids: CASSLALTAIQETQYF. Written as DNA, the CDR3 is TGTGCCAGCAGCTTAGCGCTAACAGCAATACAAGAGACCCAGTACTTC.

The rearrangement uses TRBV11-3 and TRBJ1-2, with TRBD1 matching 7 bases. CDR1 SGHNT and CDR2 YENEEA come from the germline V gene. The CDR3 is made up of 17 amino acids. Trimming took 5 bases from V and 4 from J; bases not matched to a gene: 16. The CDR3 DNA is TGTGCCAGCAGCGCCAGACAGGGTAGCCTAGGAAGCTATGGCTACACCTTC. Translating gives CASSARQGSLGSYGYTF.

The J gene is TRBJ2-5, the V gene TRBV20-1; 10 bases match TRBD1. V lost 0 bases, J lost 5 bases, and 15 bases stayed unmatched. Germline V gene data show CDR1 as DFQATT and CDR2 as SNEGSKA (reference sequence). This CDR3 has 18 amino acids. The CDR3 DNA sequence: TGCAGTGCTAGAGATCTCGAGGGGAGACAGGGGGCCTTGGAGACCCAGTACTTC. As protein: CSARDLEGRQGALETQYF.

This clonotype was found a few times. V is TRBV12-3 or TRBV12-4 and J is TRBJ2-2, with a possible D match to TRBD2 (5 bases). The CDR3 totals 14 residues. The V end was cut by 5 bases, the J end by 7 bases, with 14 bases between. The CDR3 DNA is TGTGCCAGCAGTCCGCATGAGGGCCTCGGGGAGCTGTTTTTT. This sequence encodes CASSPHEGLGELFF.

This clonotype was detected many times. The chain has TRBV20-1 and TRBJ2-7; the D is unclear. V gave up 0 bases and J gave up 6 bases, with 12 bases separating them. Germline loops: CDR1 DFQATT, CDR2 SNEGSKA (reference sequence). The CDR3 spans 13 residues. The CDR3 is CSARDMASSEQYV. For the CDR3, the DNA is TGCAGTGCTAGAGATATGGCTAGTTCCGAGCAGTACGTC.

This clonotype showed up many times. This chain connects TRBV7-8 to TRBJ2-2, with D unclear. V was cut by 2 bases and J by 4 bases, with 11 bases left in between. Germline CDR1 reads SGHVS; CDR2 reads FQNEAQ. The CDR3 is 15 residues long. This CDR3 is CASSLRSASTGELFF. Here the CDR3 DNA reads TGTGCCAGCAGCTTACGATCAGCGTCCACCGGGGAGCTGTTTTTT. Combining the CDR3 with reference TRBV7-8 and TRBJ2-2 gives the whole variable domain GAGVSQSPRYKVAKRGQDVALRCDPISGHVSLFWYQQALGQGPEFLTYFQNEAQLDKSGLPSDRFFAERPEGSVSTLKIQRTQQEDSAVYLCASSLRSASTGELFFGEGSRLTVL.

This chain uses TRBV12-3 or TRBV12-4 with TRBJ2-2, with unresolved D. V shed 7 bases and J shed 0 bases, with 3 bases lying between them. This CDR3 has 12 amino acids. The CDR3 spells CASISNTGELFF. CDR3 nucleotides: TGTGCCAGCATTTCGAACACCGGGGAGCTGTTTTTT.

The chain combines TRBV20-1 with TRBJ1-2; D unresolved. Between the trimmed V and J ends, which lost 8 bases and 4 bases, there was a span of 14 bases. This CDR3 has 12 residues. Germline CDR1 and CDR2: DFQATT and SNEGSKA (reference sequence). CDR3 protein: CSPIVGIYGYTF. CDR3 in DNA: TGCAGTCCAATTGTGGGAATCTATGGCTACACCTTC.

The V and J genes are TRBV5-1 and TRBJ2-7; D unclear. The CDR3 loop spans 12 amino acids. Per germline, CDR1 SGHRS and CDR2 YFSETQ. Trimming shortened V by 4 bases and J by 10 bases, and 15 bases separated the two germline ends. CDR3 residues: CASSRDNTRQYF. In nucleotides, the CDR3 is TGCGCCAGCAGCCGCGATAATACGAGACAGTACTTC.

The rearrangement joins TRBV20-1 to TRBJ2-1; possibly TRBD2 for D (5 bases). The CDR3 runs to 13 residues. Trimming cost V 0 bases and J 9 bases, with 12 bases left between them. Germline CDR1 and CDR2: DFQATT and SNEGSKA (reference sequence). CDR3 in DNA: TGCAGTGCTAGAGATGGGAGAGACATTGAGCAGTTCTTC. Its protein is CSARDGRDIEQFF.

This chain uses TRBV5-1 with TRBJ1-1; a possible D gene is TRBD1 (6 bases). Germline V lookup: CDR1 SGHRS, CDR2 YFSETQ. Trimming shortened V by 2 bases and J by 1 base, and 9 bases separated the two germline ends. CDR3 length equals 14 residues. The CDR3 loop is CASSFGGPNTEAFF. The CDR3 bases are TGCGCCAGCAGCTTCGGGGGGCCGAACACTGAAGCTTTCTTT.

In this sample, this clonotype turned up a few times. V and J are TRBV12-3 or TRBV12-4 and TRBJ2-3; D remains unclear. The length of the CDR3 is 14 residues. V lost 4 bases and J lost 4, with 12 bases in between. The CDR3 here is CASSYSHGADTQYF. CDR3 coding DNA: TGTGCCAGCAGTTACAGCCATGGGGCAGATACGCAGTATTTT.

In its sample, this clonotype was seen many times. The genes are TRBV5-1 and TRBJ2-2; D call uncertain. In germline, CDR1 is SGHRS, CDR2 YFSETQ. The ends were cut back, 0 bases at V and 3 bases at J, with 6 bases in the middle. The CDR3 totals 14 residues. The CDR3 DNA sequence: TGCGCCAGCAGCTTGGCTGGTTACACCGGGGAGCTGTTTTTT. Its translation is CASSLAGYTGELFF.

The V and J genes are TRBV20-1 and TRBJ1-4; the D gene is possibly TRBD1 (6 bases). From germline, CDR1 is DFQATT and CDR2 SNEGSKA (reference sequence). V lost 1 base and J 2 bases, leaving 14 bases between the germline ends. The CDR3 consists of 16 residues. CDR3 sequence: CSARGGRGSTNEKLFF. CDR3 nucleotide sequence: TGCAGTGCTAGAGGGGGCAGGGGATCGACTAATGAAAAACTGTTTTTT.

CDR3 sequence reads: CAWGNTGELFF. The DNA for the CDR3 is TGTGCCTGGGGGAACACCGGGGAGCTGTTTTTT. The chain links TRBV30 to TRBJ2-2; D is uncertain. Trimming pared 5 bases from V and 1 base from J, leaving 2 bases between. CDR1 GTSNPN and CDR2 SVGIG come from the germline V gene (reference sequence). This CDR3 is built from 11 residues.

This clonotype has just a few counts. V gene TRBV7-9 combines with J gene TRBJ1-1; D perhaps matches TRBD1 (5 bases). The CDR3 loop spans 14 amino acids. Germline V gene sequence: CDR1 SEHNR, CDR2 FQNEAQ (reference sequence). V lost 3 bases, J lost 1 base, and 9 bases lay in between. The CDR3 sequence is CASSFSDTNTEAFF. The DNA for the CDR3 is TGTGCCAGCAGCTTCTCGGACACGAACACTGAAGCTTTCTTT.

This clonotype occurred a few times. V gene TRBV5-1 combines with J gene TRBJ1-6; D unclear. Germline CDR1 and CDR2: SGHRS and YFSETQ. This CDR3 comprises 13 residues. Trimming stripped 4 bases from V and 8 bases from J, with 10 bases between. CDR3 bases: TGCGCCAGCAGCCAGGACCCGGATTCACCCCTCCACTTT. Amino acid sequence: CASSQDPDSPLHF. Full variable domain (rest looked up from reference TRBV5-1 and TRBJ1-6): KAGVTQTPRYLIKTRGQQVTLSCSPISGHRSVSWYQQTPGQGLQFLFEYFSETQRNKGNFPGRFSGRQFSNSRSEMNVSTLELGDSALYLCASSQDPDSPLHFGNGTRLTVT.

The rearrangement joins TRBV2 to TRBJ2-3, with 8 bases matching TRBD2. This CDR3 region has 19 residues. Trimming took 5 bases from V and 5 from J; bases not matched to a gene: 21. Germline lookup yields CDR1 SNHLY and CDR2 FYNNEI. CDR3 protein: CASSPPMGSGSRFGDTQYF. The DNA of the CDR3 is TGTGCCAGCAGTCCTCCCATGGGGAGCGGGAGTAGGTTTGGAGATACGCAGTATTTT.

This clonotype was observed a few times. The chain uses TRBV5-1 and TRBJ2-5; D is unresolved. In germline, CDR1 is SGHRS, CDR2 YFSETQ. Trimming took 0 bases from V and 5 from J, leaving 14 bases between them. The CDR3 runs 15 residues. CDR3 sequence (DNA): TGCGCCAGCAGCTTGGGTGGCACCCTAACGGAGACCCAGTACTTC. This codes for CASSLGGTLTETQYF.

Many counts were recorded for this clonotype. The V and J genes are TRBV5-1 and TRBJ1-6; D unresolved. This CDR3 is built from 16 residues. Germline V gene sequence: CDR1 SGHRS, CDR2 YFSETQ. Trimming removed 2 bases at V and 7 bases at J, with 16 bases between. The CDR3 reads CASSLNGVAENSPLHF. CDR3 DNA sequence: TGCGCCAGCAGCTTAAATGGGGTAGCGGAAAATTCACCCCTCCACTTT.

In nucleotides, the CDR3 is TGTGCCAGCAGCGTAGGGCTAGCGGGAGGTGAGCAGTTCTTC. Its translation: CASSVGLAGGEQFF. The chain couples TRBV9 to TRBJ2-1; 11 bases match TRBD2. Germline V gene data show CDR1 as SGDLS and CDR2 as YYNGEE. The CDR3 extends over 14 amino acids. With V trimmed by 0 bases and J by 9 bases, 2 bases remained unmatched.

V and J are TRBV18 and TRBJ2-2; the D gene could be TRBD1 or TRBD2 (5 bases each). The germline V and J ends were trimmed by 2 bases and 0 bases, with 10 bases remaining between them. The germline gives CDR1 KGHSH, CDR2 LQKENI. The CDR3 covers 16 residues. The CDR3 region has the DNA TGTGCCAGCTCACCATGGATGGGGGCGAACACCGGGGAGCTGTTTTTT. Its translation: CASSPWMGANTGELFF.

This sequence joins TRBV20-1 and TRBJ2-7; D not resolved. Germline-derived CDR1 and CDR2 are DFQATT and SNEGSKA (reference sequence). This CDR3 comprises 13 residues. The germline V and J ends were trimmed by 6 bases and 5 bases, with 17 bases remaining between them. CDR3 amino acids: CSATDSTLDEQYV. The CDR3 DNA sequence: TGCAGTGCCACCGACTCTACTCTCGACGAGCAGTACGTC.

V gene TRBV20-1 combines with J gene TRBJ1-4, with D possibly matching TRBD1 (6 bases). V shed 0 bases and J shed 6 bases, with 11 bases lying between them. Germline V gene data show CDR1 as DFQATT and CDR2 as SNEGSKA (reference sequence). This CDR3 comprises 14 residues. CDR3 sequence: CSAREQGSHEKLFF. For the CDR3, the DNA is TGCAGTGCTAGAGAACAGGGAAGTCATGAAAAACTGTTTTTT.

The V gene is TRBV9, the J gene TRBJ1-1; D is unresolved. CDR1 and CDR2 from the germline V gene are SGDLS and YYNGEE. Trimming removed 3 bases at V and 1 base at J, with 7 bases between. The CDR3 has 13 amino acids. This CDR3 reads CASSAVPNTEAFF. The CDR3 nucleotides read TGTGCCAGCAGCGCGGTCCCGAACACTGAAGCTTTCTTT.